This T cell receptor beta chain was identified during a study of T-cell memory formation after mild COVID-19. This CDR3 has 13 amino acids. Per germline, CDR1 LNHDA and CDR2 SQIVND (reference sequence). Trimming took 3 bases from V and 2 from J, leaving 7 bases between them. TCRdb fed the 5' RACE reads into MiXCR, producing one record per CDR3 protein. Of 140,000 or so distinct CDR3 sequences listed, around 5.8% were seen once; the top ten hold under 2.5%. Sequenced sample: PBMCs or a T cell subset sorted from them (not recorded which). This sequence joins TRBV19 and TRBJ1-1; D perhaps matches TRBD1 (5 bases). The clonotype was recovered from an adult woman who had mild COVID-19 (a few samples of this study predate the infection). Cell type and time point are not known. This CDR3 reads CASSIRDNTEAFF. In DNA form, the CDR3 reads TGTGCCAGTAGTATCCGGGACAACACTGAAGCTTTCTTT. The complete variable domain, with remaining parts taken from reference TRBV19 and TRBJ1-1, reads DGGITQSPKYLFRKEGQNVTLSCEQNLNHDAMYWYRQDPGQGLRLIYYSQIVNDFQKGDIAEGYSVSREKKESFPLTVTSAQKNPTAFYLCASSIRDNTEAFFGQGTRLTVV.